The 27 T cell receptor beta chains below all came from one sample that was sequenced in a study of blood T cell repertoires in COVID-19. Here immunoSEQ multiplex PCR was the method, and the copy in TCRdb shows in-frame clones only, minus some. The table includes about 470,000 clones, about nine tenths detected once. The sample was PBMCs or T cells enriched from blood (not recorded which). Every receptor here comes from a woman between 18 and 29 years old who had recovered from COVID-19.

V is TRBV10-3 and J is TRBJ1-2, with 7 bases fitting TRBD1. CDR1 and CDR2 from the germline V gene are ENHRY and SYGVKD. CDR3 length: 15 amino acids. The J segment lost 4 bases and the V segment lost 0 bases, leaving 5 bases of the junction unmatched. The CDR3 protein is CAISESTGNSYGYTF. CDR3 nucleotide sequence: TGTGCCATCAGTGAGTCGACAGGGAATAGCTATGGCTACACCTTC.

This chain joins TRBV11-3 and TRBJ1-1; 8 bases match TRBD1. This CDR3 region has 13 residues. Germline V gene lookup returns CDR1 SGHNT and CDR2 YENEEA. V shed 4 bases, J shed 4 bases, and the junction held 2 bases outside the gene matches. As DNA, the CDR3 is TGTGCCAGCAGCTCGACAGGGGTCACTGAAGCTTTCTTT. Encoded protein: CASSSTGVTEAFF. The complete variable domain, with remaining parts taken from reference TRBV11-3 and TRBJ1-1, reads EAGVVQSPRYKIIEKKQPVAFWCNPISGHNTLYWYLQNLGQGPELLIRYENEEAVDDSQLPKDRFSAERLKGVDSTLKIQPAELGDSAVYLCASSSTGVTEAFFGQGTRLTVV.

This clone was seen a single time. This rearrangement joins TRBV4-1 to TRBJ1-2; a possible D gene is TRBD1 (5 bases). Germline V gene sequence: CDR1 MGHRA, CDR2 YSYEKL. The V gene lost 3 bases and the J gene lost 6 bases, with 17 bases spanning the gap. This CDR3 is built from 15 residues. In DNA, the CDR3 is TGCGCCAGCAGCCAGGAGGGTGTAGGGGCTGATGGCTACACCTTC. Translation: CASSQEGVGADGYTF.

The J gene is TRBJ2-2, the V gene TRBV15, with 8 bases aligning to TRBD2. V gave up 0 bases and J gave up 7 bases; unmatched junction bases: 4. Germline CDR1 reads LNHNV; CDR2 reads YYDKDF (reference sequence). This CDR3 contains 15 residues. CDR3 region: CATSRDLAGGGELFF. The CDR3 DNA sequence: TGTGCCACCAGCAGAGATCTCGCGGGGGGCGGGGAGCTGTTTTTT.

This sequence joins TRBV27 and TRBJ2-1; a possible D gene is TRBD2 (5 bases). Trimming shortened V by 0 bases and J by 0 bases, and 9 bases separated the two germline ends. CDR3 length: 16 amino acids. The germline CDR1 and CDR2 sequences are MNHEY and SMNVEV (reference sequence). CDR3 sequence (DNA): TGTGCCAGCAGTTTATCTCGGACTCTCTCCTACAATGAGCAGTTCTTC. This codes for CASSLSRTLSYNEQFF.

The chain joins TRBV12-3 or TRBV12-4 to TRBJ1-2; TRBD1 matches 7 bases. The junction had 8 bases not matched to a gene; V was cut back by 5 bases and J by 8 bases. The CDR3 is 13 residues long. CDR3 region: CASSRDSPLGYTF. The CDR3 DNA is TGTGCCAGCAGTAGGGACAGTCCATTGGGCTACACCTTC.

The chain links TRBV5-1 to TRBJ1-1; the match to TRBD1 covers 9 bases. Germline V gene lookup returns CDR1 SGHRS and CDR2 YFSETQ. The CDR3 has 15 amino acids. The trim removed 4 bases at V and 1 base at J, leaving 5 bases unmatched. The CDR3 DNA is TGCGCCAGCAGCCTTTCGGGACAGGGGAACACTGAAGCTTTCTTT. Amino acids: CASSLSGQGNTEAFF.

This clone came up once. The V call is TRBV18, the J call TRBJ1-4; the D gene is possibly TRBD1 (6 bases). CDR1 is KGHSH, CDR2 LQKENI, per germline. CDR3 length: 16 amino acids. Trimming took 3 bases from V and 8 from J, leaving 19 bases between them. The DNA for the CDR3 is TGTGCCAGCTCACCTCTAGGACACAGGGCCAACGAAAAACTGTTTTTT. Amino acid sequence: CASSPLGHRANEKLFF. The whole variable domain, filled in from reference TRBV18 and TRBJ1-4, reads NAGVMQNPRHLVRRRGQEARLRCSPMKGHSHVYWYRQLPEEGLKFMVYLQKENIIDESGMPKERFSAEFPKEGPSILRIQQVVRGDSAAYFCASSPLGHRANEKLFFGSGTQLSVL.

The chain uses TRBV19 and TRBJ1-1, with a possible D match to TRBD1 (5 bases). V was shortened by 10 bases and J by 1 base, with 19 bases between the two germline ends. CDR1 and CDR2 (germline): LNHDA, SQIVND (reference sequence). The CDR3 consists of 15 residues. For the CDR3, the DNA is TGTGCCACTTCCTGGGGCAGTGGGTCGAACACTGAAGCTTTCTTT. Residues: CATSWGSGSNTEAFF.

The table lists this clone with a count of one. The V gene is TRBV25-1, the J gene TRBJ1-2; D gene unclear. V lost 3 bases to trimming and J lost 5 bases, with 10 bases between them. The CDR3 is made up of 13 amino acids. Germline V gene lookup returns CDR1 MGHDK and CDR2 SYGVNS. DNA for the CDR3: TGTGCCAGCAGTGACCCCCAGGTGTATGGCTACACCTTC. Translated, it gives CASSDPQVYGYTF.

This chain joins TRBV30 and TRBJ1-1; 7 bases match TRBD1. V gave up 0 bases and J gave up 4 bases; unmatched junction bases: 2. Germline CDR1 is GTSNPN and CDR2 is SVGIG (reference sequence). This CDR3 has 13 residues. This chain's CDR3 is CAWSVAGGTEAFF. The CDR3 bases are TGTGCCTGGAGTGTCGCAGGGGGCACTGAAGCTTTCTTT.

This chain connects TRBV9 to TRBJ2-1; possibly TRBD1 for D (7 bases). V was clipped by 0 bases and J by 3 bases, with 19 bases between them. The germline gives CDR1 SGDLS, CDR2 YYNGEE. The CDR3 sequence is 18 residues long. CDR3 sequence: CASSVGLGGTASYNEQFF. CDR3 bases: TGTGCCAGCAGCGTAGGTCTAGGGGGGACAGCTAGCTACAATGAGCAGTTCTTC.

The rearrangement links TRBV29-1 to TRBJ2-7, with 8 bases aligning to TRBD1. The CDR3 is 12 amino acids. The V and J ends lost 3 bases and 5 bases, in that order; junction bases with no gene match: 3. In germline, CDR1 is SQVTM, CDR2 ANQGSEA. The CDR3: CSVDRGLDEQYF. In DNA, the CDR3 is TGCAGCGTTGACAGGGGGCTTGACGAGCAGTACTTC.

The chain combines TRBV6-5 with TRBJ1-1; TRBD1 aligns across 12 bases. There are 13 residues in the CDR3. After removal of 8 bases from V and 8 bases from J, the junction contained 6 bases not matched to a gene. Germline lookup yields CDR1 MNHEY and CDR2 SVGAGI. The CDR3 DNA is TGTGCCAGCGGGGGACAGGGGGCTGCAGAAGCTTTCTTT. Encoded protein: CASGGQGAAEAFF.

Many counts were recorded for this clone. The V call is TRBV6-5, the J call TRBJ1-1; TRBD1 matches at 7 bases. The germline CDR1 and CDR2 sequences are MNHEY and SVGAGI. The CDR3 sequence is 14 residues long. J lost 1 base, V lost 5 bases, and 4 bases had no gene match. The CDR3 region has the DNA TGTGCCAGCAGTCCCCGGGACAGGAACACTGAAGCTTTCTTT. Encoded protein: CASSPRDRNTEAFF.

The chain employs TRBV28 and TRBJ1-1; no definite D call. This CDR3 region has 12 residues. CDR1 is MDHEN, CDR2 SYDVKM, per germline. With 4 bases removed from V and 8 bases from J, the gap between germline ends came to 11 bases. The CDR3 loop is CASSSAGEEAFF. CDR3 coding DNA: TGTGCCAGCAGTTCTGCCGGGGAAGAAGCTTTCTTT. Variable domain in full (rest from reference TRBV28 and TRBJ1-1): DVKVTQSSRYLVKRTGEKVFLECVQDMDHENMFWYRQDPGLGLRLIYFSYDVKMKEKGDIPEGYSVSREKKERFSLILESASTNQTSMYLCASSSAGEEAFFGQGTRLTVV.

V usage is TRBV4-1 and J usage is TRBJ2-3; D ambiguous. Germline V lookup: CDR1 MGHRA, CDR2 YSYEKL. The CDR3 consists of 15 residues. The V end was cut by 1 base, the J end by 1 base, with 9 bases between. DNA of the CDR3: TGCGCCAGCAGCCAAGTCTTGACTGGCACAGATACGCAGTATTTT. Its translation: CASSQVLTGTDTQYF.

The V call is TRBV28, the J call TRBJ1-1, with D perhaps TRBD1 (5 bases). The V end was cut by 3 bases, the J end by 1 base, with 12 bases between. Germline-derived CDR1 and CDR2 are MDHEN and SYDVKM. The CDR3 has 15 residues. CDR3 sequence: CASSFRGSPNTEAFF. In nucleotides, the CDR3 is TGTGCCAGCAGTTTTAGGGGCAGCCCGAACACTGAAGCTTTCTTT.

The chain is built from TRBV2 and TRBJ1-2, with 7 positions matching TRBD1. This CDR3 has 13 amino acids. With V trimmed by 5 bases and J by 4 bases, 4 bases remained unmatched. Germline V gene sequence: CDR1 SNHLY, CDR2 FYNNEI. The CDR3 sequence is CASSYTGAYGYTF. The CDR3 DNA is TGTGCCAGCAGTTATACAGGGGCCTATGGCTACACCTTC.

V is TRBV28 and J is TRBJ1-2; weak D call: TRBD1 (6 bases). This CDR3 spans 15 amino acids. Germline V gives CDR1 MDHEN, CDR2 SYDVKM. Trimming took off 1 base at V and 2 bases at J, with 11 bases between the two ends. The DNA of the CDR3 is TGTGCCAGCAGTTTATATGGGGGCTACAACTATGGCTACACCTTC. Translated, it gives CASSLYGGYNYGYTF.

The chain combines TRBV4-1 with TRBJ1-2; no clear D. The length of the CDR3 is 14 residues. V was trimmed by 6 bases and J by 2 bases, leaving 13 bases between them. Germline CDR1 reads MGHRA; CDR2 reads YSYEKL. CDR3 region: CASRPLGSNYGYTF. The CDR3, as DNA: TGCGCCAGCAGACCTCTGGGCTCGAACTATGGCTACACCTTC.

The chain carries TRBV21-1 and TRBJ2-2; the DNA was not used to check the table's D call, TRBD2. TRBV21-1 is a known pseudogene. The CDR3 has 16 residues. CDR3 protein: CASSPSGYVDTGELFF. CDR3 in DNA: TGTGCCAGCAGCCCAAGCGGGTATGTGGACACCGGGGAGCTGTTTTTT.

The chain has TRBV7-7 and TRBJ2-2; 7 bases are shared with TRBD2. Germline-derived CDR1 and CDR2 are SSHAT and FNYEAQ (reference sequence). Trimming removed 1 base from V and 6 bases from J; junction bases left unmatched: 5. This CDR3 is 15 amino acids long. The CDR3 loop is CASSLEGTTAGELFF. The DNA of the CDR3 is TGTGCCAGCAGCTTAGAAGGGACTACAGCCGGGGAGCTGTTTTTT.

The chain links TRBV28 to TRBJ2-1; TRBD2 aligns across 10 bases. The V and J ends lost 7 bases and 2 bases, in that order; junction bases with no gene match: 14. The CDR3 is 18 residues long. CDR1 MDHEN and CDR2 SYDVKM come from the germline V gene. CDR3 sequence reads: CASIPFRSSGGPYNEQFF. CDR3 in DNA: TGTGCCAGCATCCCCTTTCGAAGTAGCGGGGGGCCCTACAATGAGCAGTTCTTC.

The rearrangement links TRBV6-8 to TRBJ2-1; 13 bases map to TRBD2. Trimming took 2 bases from V and 9 from J; bases not matched to a gene: 13. Germline lookup yields CDR1 MNHGY and CDR2 SAAAGT. The CDR3 is 18 residues long. The DNA of the CDR3 is TGTGCCAGCAGTTACAGGTTGACTAGCGGGGGGTCCTCGCGTGAGCAGTTCTTC. Protein: CASSYRLTSGGSSREQFF.

This sequence joins TRBV28 and TRBJ1-2, with 10 bases matching TRBD1. J was trimmed by 9 bases and V by 6 bases; bases with no gene match: 13. CDR3 size: 15 residues. CDR1 is MDHEN and CDR2 is SYDVKM in the germline V gene. CDR3 sequence: CASSRPGTGVLRYTF. DNA of the CDR3: TGTGCCAGCAGCCGTCCCGGGACAGGGGTTCTCCGCTACACCTTC.

This rearrangement joins TRBV9 to TRBJ2-5; no reliable D call. The CDR3 runs to 14 residues. Germline CDR1 and CDR2: SGDLS and YYNGEE. With 0 bases removed from V and 0 bases from J, the gap between germline ends came to 6 bases. Here the CDR3 DNA reads TGTGCCAGCAGCGTAGAGCAGGACCAAGAGACCCAGTACTTC. As protein: CASSVEQDQETQYF.